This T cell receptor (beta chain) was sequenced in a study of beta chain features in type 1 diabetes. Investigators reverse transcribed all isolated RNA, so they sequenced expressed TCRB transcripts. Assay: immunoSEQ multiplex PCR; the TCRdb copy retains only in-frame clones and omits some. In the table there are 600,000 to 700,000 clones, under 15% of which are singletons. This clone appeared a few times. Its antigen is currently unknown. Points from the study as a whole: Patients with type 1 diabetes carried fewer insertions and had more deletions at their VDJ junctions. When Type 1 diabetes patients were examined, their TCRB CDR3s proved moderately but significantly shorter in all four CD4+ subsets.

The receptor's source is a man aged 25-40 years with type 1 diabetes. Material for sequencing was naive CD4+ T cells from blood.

CDR3 loop: CASSFGQGETGELFF. CDR3 DNA: TGTGCCAGCAGCTTCGGACAGGGGGAAACCGGGGAGCTGTTTTTT. The chain joins TRBV7-2 to TRBJ2-2, with 10 bases matching TRBD1. CDR3 size: 15 residues. Germline CDR1 is SGHTA and CDR2 is FQGNSA. Trimming took 3 bases from V and 5 from J; bases not matched to a gene: 3.